This T cell receptor (beta chain) came from a study of blood T cell repertoires in COVID-19 (dated by TCRdb to about 2020). Concerning the study at large: Samples from collaborators originated in the United States, Italy and Spain and spanned both the acute and convalescent phases of COVID-19. The samples were drawn from the first 160 participants of the ongoing ImmuneRACE study and from some 1,300 subjects provided by 6 global collaborators. HLA class I and class II types, where available, came from metadata supplied by the sample provider rather than from assay-based typing. A freely available public database, intended as a resource for researchers studying the immune response to SARS-CoV-2, is where the repertoires were released. Deeply sampled blood TCRbeta repertoires from subjects exposed to, actively infected with, or recovered from COVID-19 were included in the dataset. The sample metadata nearly always contained a de-identified subject ID, COVID-19 status, age in years and sex. The material from the prospective study consisted of cDNA or gDNA derived from T cells, B-cell-depleted T cells, or PBMCs.

The collaborating institutions used their own protocols to collect whole blood in K2EDTA tubes. For TCRbeta analysis, collaborator samples were shipped as frozen whole blood, as isolated PBMCs, or as DNA extracted from either sample type. With regard to this clone: This receptor's antigen is unknown. No much larger clone is present one base from it, and per-base qualities are unavailable.

Trimming removed 3 bases from V and 5 bases from J; the gene matches leave 6 bases unexplained. Per the germline V gene, SGHAT is the CDR1 and FQNNGV is the CDR2. Its CDR3 holds 15 amino acids, cysteine through phenylalanine. The read is trimmed to its CDR3 DNA, 45 bases read in frame from base 1. Beyond this particular receptor, the publication reports: Clinical and demographic metadata were provided uncurated, with the amount varying by source and participant.

TCRbeta CDR3 regions were amplified from genomic DNA using the immunoSEQ Assay, a bias-controlled multiplex PCR. On the study's bioinformatics: The number of nucleated cells in each sample was estimated by amplification of reference gene primers within the assay. To quantify the absolute abundance of each unique TCRbeta CDR3 rearrangement, sequence reads were collapsed and filtered. For each sample, productive Simpson clonality was calculated by taking the square root of Simpson's diversity index across productive rearrangements. This immuneACCESS table, as held by TCRdb, lists in-frame sequences with V and J called but not all clones. Of the missing ones, under half trace to an unresolved V gene in checked studies; the others have no known cause. For V, J and clone size, that table is used; D and trimming come from the DNA. For this sample the table gives about 180,000 clones, of which around 85% were detected only once. Jointly, the top ten make up over 2.5% of the sample.

The V gene is TRBV11-2 and the J gene is TRBJ1-1; 10 bases in the middle match TRBD1. This sequence was found in a man aged 60 to 69 with acute or convalescent COVID-19. Sequencing was performed on peripheral blood. The nucleotide sequence is given as TGTGCCAGCAGCTTCGGACAGGGGGTGAGGACTGAAGCTTTCTTT. Protein translation: CASSFGQGVRTEAFF.